Listed here are 2 T cell receptor beta chains from one sample, sequenced in a study of PD-L1 blockade in urothelial cancer. Using immunoSEQ multiplex PCR, the repertoire was profiled, and TCRdb retains in-frame clones only, with some absent. The sample has more than 45,000 clones, roughly four fifths seen once. Time point described: pretreatment peripheral blood. The specimen was PBMCs, collected around atezolizumab (anti-PD-L1) treatment. The receptors shown here come from a man between 65 and 79 years old with urothelial cancer.

The V call is TRBV30, the J call TRBJ2-7, with 9 bases lining up with TRBD2. J lost 4 bases, V lost 1 base, and 5 bases had no gene match. Germline assignment: CDR1 GTSNPN and CDR2 SVGIG (reference sequence). The CDR3 is 14 amino acids. In DNA form, the CDR3 reads TGTGCCTGGAGTGGACTAGCGGACTTTTACGAGCAGTACTTC. Amino acids: CAWSGLADFYEQYF. Together with reference TRBV30 and TRBJ2-7, the CDR3 gives the full variable domain: SQTIHQWPATLVQPVGSPLSLECTVEGTSNPNLYWYRQAAGRGLQLLFYSVGIGQISSEVPQNLSASRPQDRQFILSSKKLLLSDSGFYLCAWSGLADFYEQYFGPGTRLTVT.

J is TRBJ2-4 and V is TRBV4-3; tentatively, D is TRBD2 (5 bases). The V end lost 0 bases, the J end lost 6 bases, and 15 bases lay between the germline ends. The CDR3 runs to 16 residues. Germline V gene sequence: CDR1 LGHNA, CDR2 YSLEER. The CDR3 reads CASSQDPETRANIQYF. DNA of the CDR3: TGCGCCAGCAGCCAAGACCCCGAAACGAGGGCAAACATTCAGTACTTC.